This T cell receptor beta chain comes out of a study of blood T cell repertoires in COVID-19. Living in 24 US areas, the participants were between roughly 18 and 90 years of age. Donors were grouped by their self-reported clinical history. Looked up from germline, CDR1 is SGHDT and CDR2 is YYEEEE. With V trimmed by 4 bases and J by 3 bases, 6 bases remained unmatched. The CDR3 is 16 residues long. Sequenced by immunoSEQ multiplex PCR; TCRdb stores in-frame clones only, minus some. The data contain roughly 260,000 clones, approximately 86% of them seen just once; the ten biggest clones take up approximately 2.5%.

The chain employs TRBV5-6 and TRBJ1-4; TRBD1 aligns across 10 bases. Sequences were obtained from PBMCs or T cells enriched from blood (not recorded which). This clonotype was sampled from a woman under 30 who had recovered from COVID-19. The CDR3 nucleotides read TGTGCCAGCAGCGCCGGGACAGGGGCGGCTAATGAAAAACTGTTTTTT. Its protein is CASSAGTGAANEKLFF.